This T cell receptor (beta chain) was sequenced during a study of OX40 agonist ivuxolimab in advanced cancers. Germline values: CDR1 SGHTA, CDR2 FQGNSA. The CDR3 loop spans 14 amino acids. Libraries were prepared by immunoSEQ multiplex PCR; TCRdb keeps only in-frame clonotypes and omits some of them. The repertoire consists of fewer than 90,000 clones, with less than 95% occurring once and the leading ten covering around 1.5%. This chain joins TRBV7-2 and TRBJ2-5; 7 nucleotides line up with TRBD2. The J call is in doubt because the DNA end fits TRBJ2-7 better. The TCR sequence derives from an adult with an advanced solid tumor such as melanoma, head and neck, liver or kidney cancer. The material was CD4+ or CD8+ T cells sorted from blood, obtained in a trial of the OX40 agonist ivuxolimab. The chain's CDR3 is CASSLGGRASEQYF. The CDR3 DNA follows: TGTGCCAGCAGCTTAGGGGGGAGGGCCTCCGAGCAGTACTTC.